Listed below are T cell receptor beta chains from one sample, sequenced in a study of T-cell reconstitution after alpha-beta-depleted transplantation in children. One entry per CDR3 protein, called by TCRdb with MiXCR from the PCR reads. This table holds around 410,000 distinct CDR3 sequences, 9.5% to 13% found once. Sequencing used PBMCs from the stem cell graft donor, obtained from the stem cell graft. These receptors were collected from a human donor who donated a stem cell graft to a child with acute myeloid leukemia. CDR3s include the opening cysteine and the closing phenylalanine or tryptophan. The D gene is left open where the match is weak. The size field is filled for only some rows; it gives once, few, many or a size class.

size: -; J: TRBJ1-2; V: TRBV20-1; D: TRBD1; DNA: TGCAGTGCTGGGGGGGAGACAGGGAACTATGGCTACACCTTC; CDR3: CSAGGETGNYGYTF
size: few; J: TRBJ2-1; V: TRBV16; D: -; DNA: TGTGCCAGCAGCCAATCGACAGTTAGTAACAATGAGCAGTTCTTC; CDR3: CASSQSTVSNNEQFF
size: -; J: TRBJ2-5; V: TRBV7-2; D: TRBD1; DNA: TGTGCCAGCAGCTTAACAACCGGGACAGGAGGGGAGACCCAGTACTTC; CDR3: CASSLTTGTGGETQYF
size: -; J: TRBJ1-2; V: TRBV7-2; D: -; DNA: TGTGCCAGCAGCTTTATCTCACAGGGTGGTAACGATGGCTACACCTTC; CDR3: CASSFISQGGNDGYTF
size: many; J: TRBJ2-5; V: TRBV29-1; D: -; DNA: TGCAGCGTTGACAGGCTCCCCTTAGAGACCCAGTACTTC; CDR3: CSVDRLPLETQYF
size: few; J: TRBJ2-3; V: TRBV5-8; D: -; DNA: TGTGCCAGCAGCCCAAAGCGGAGCACAGATACGCAGTATTTT; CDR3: CASSPKRSTDTQYF
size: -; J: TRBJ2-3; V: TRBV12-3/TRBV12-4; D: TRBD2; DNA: TGTGCCAGCAGTAGGAGCGGGGGGGCCGGAAATACGCAGTATTTT; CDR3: CASSRSGGAGNTQYF
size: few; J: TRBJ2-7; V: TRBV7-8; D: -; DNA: TGTGCCAGCAGCTTAGGGCGGGGTTTCTCCTACGAGCAGTACTTC; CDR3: CASSLGRGFSYEQYF
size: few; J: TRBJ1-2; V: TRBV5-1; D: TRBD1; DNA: TGCGCCAGCAGCACCCACAGGGGGCGAGACTATGGCTACACCTTC; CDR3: CASSTHRGRDYGYTF
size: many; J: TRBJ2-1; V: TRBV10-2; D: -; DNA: TGCGCCAGCAGTGGACCCGGGGATGAGCAGTTCTTC; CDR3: CASSGPGDEQFF
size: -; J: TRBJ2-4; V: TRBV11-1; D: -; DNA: TGTGCCAGCAGTCTAGCGGGACAGGCAACCCCGGCGGGCAAAAACATTCAGTACTTC; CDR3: CASSLAGQATPAGKNIQYF
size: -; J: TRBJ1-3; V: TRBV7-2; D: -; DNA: TGTGCCAGCATGAAACCCAAGCCCGCCAAGGCTAGAAACACCATATATTTT; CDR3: CASMKPKPAKARNTIYF
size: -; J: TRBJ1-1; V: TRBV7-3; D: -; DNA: TGTGCCAGCAGCCCCCAAGGGGGGGACCCTGAAGCTTTCTTT; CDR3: CASSPQGGDPEAFF
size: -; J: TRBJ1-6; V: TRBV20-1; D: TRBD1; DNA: TGCAGTGCAGACAGGGTCAATTCACCCCTCCACTTT; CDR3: CSADRVNSPLHF
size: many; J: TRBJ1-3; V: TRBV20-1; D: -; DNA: TGCAGTGCTAGAGATCAAACGTCTGGAAACACCATATATTTT; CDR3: CSARDQTSGNTIYF
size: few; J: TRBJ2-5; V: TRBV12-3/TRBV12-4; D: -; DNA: TGTGCCAGCAGTTTAGGGCCCCGAGCTCCGACCCAGTACTTC; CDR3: CASSLGPRAPTQYF
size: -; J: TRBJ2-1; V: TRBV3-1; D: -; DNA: TGTGCCAGCAGCCAAGAGGGTGGCCGGGGCTCCTACAATGAGCAGTTCTTC; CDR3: CASSQEGGRGSYNEQFF
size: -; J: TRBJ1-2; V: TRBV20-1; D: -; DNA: TGCAGTGCTAACAAGTTCCCCGGGGGTGACACCTTC; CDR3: CSANKFPGGDTF
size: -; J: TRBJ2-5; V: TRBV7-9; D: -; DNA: TGTGCCAGCAGCTTCGAAGCGGGGACCCAGTACTTC; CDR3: CASSFEAGTQYF
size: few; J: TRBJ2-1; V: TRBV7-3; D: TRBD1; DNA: TGTGCCAGCAGCCAGAACAAGGGGGCCAATGAGCAGTTCTTC; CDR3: CASSQNKGANEQFF
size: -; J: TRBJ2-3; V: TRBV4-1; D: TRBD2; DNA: TGCGCCAGCAGCCAAGATCCCGGCGGGAGCGGGGGGGGCCCAGATACGCAGTATTTT; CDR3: CASSQDPGGSGGGPDTQYF
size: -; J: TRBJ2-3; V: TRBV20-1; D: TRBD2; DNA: TGCAGTGCTCCGACTAGCGGGTCCACAGATACGCAGTATTTT; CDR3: CSAPTSGSTDTQYF
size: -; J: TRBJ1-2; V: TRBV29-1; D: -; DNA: TGCAGCGTTGAGGGGCAGGGGACCTATGGCTACACCTTC; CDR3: CSVEGQGTYGYTF
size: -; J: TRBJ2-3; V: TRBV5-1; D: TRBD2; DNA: TGCGCCAGCAGCCTAAGCGGGAGAGACTATCTCACAGATACGCAGTATTTT; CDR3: CASSLSGRDYLTDTQYF
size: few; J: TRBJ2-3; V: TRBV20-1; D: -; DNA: TGCAGTGCCCCCAGGGGGGACGGCGCGGATACGCAGTATTTT; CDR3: CSAPRGDGADTQYF
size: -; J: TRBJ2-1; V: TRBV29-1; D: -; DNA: TGCTGCGGTGGGGGTAATGAGCAGTTCTTC; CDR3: CCGGGNEQFF
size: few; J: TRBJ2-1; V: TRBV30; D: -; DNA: TGTGCCTGGAGTGCCTTCGTGAGCTCCTACAATGAGCAGTTCTTC; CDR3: CAWSAFVSSYNEQFF
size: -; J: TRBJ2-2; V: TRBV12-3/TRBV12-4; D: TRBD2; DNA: TGTGCCAGCACCACGGGGGGGACCTACACCGGGGAGCTGTTTTTT; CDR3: CASTTGGTYTGELFF
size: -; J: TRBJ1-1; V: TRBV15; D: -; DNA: TGTGCCACCAGCAGGGCCTCCGGGATTTTCGCGAACACTGAAGCTTTCTTT; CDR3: CATSRASGIFANTEAFF
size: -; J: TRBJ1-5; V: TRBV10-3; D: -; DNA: TGTGCCATCAGTGAACAGAATCAGCCCCAGCATTTT; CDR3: CAISEQNQPQHF
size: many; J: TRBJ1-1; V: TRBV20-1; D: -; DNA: TGCAGTGCCCTTCGGGAAGGGAGCGCAACTGAAGCTTTCTTT; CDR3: CSALREGSATEAFF
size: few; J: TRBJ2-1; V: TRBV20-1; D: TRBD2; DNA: TGCAGTGCTAGGGTACTAGCGGGGGTCCCGGAGCAGTTCTTC; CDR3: CSARVLAGVPEQFF
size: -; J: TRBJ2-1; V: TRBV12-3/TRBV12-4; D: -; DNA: TGTGCCAGCAGTTTGGGAGCGGCCAATGAGCAGTTCTTC; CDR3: CASSLGAANEQFF
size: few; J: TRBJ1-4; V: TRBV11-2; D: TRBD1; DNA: TGTGCCAGCAGCCCTTACAGGGGGGGAACTAATGAAAAACTGTTTTTT; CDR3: CASSPYRGGTNEKLFF
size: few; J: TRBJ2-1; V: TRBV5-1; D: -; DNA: TGCGCCAGCAGCTTGGCGGTTTCCTACAATGAGCAGTTCTTC; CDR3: CASSLAVSYNEQFF
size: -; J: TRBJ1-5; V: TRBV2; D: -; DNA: TGTGCCAGCAGTTCGTCAGCATATAGCAATCAGCCCCAGCATTTT; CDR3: CASSSSAYSNQPQHF
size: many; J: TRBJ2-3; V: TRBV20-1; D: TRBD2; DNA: TGCAGTGTTGGGACTAGCGGGAGGGCCGTAGATACGCAGTATTTT; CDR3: CSVGTSGRAVDTQYF
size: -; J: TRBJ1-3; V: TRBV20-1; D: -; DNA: TGCAGTGCTAGGGAACCGGGAGTCTCTGGAAACACCATATATTTT; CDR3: CSAREPGVSGNTIYF
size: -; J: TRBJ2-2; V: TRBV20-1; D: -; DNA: TGCAGTGCAAATGGCGGGGCTAACACCGGGGAGCTGTTTTTT; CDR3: CSANGGANTGELFF
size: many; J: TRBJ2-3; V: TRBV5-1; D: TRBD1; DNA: TGCGCCAGCAGCCCGGGACAGCTATCGGATACGCAGTATTTT; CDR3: CASSPGQLSDTQYF
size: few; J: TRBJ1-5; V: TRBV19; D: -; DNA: TGTGCCAGTAGTATAGTTAGCACTGGCAATCAGCCCCAGCATTTT; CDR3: CASSIVSTGNQPQHF